These 14 T cell receptor beta chains came from one sample sequenced in a study of OX40 agonist ivuxolimab in advanced cancers. This table comes from immunoSEQ multiplex PCR, and its TCRdb copy is limited to in-frame clones, with some not included. The sample carries 20,000 to 25,000 clones, around four fifths recorded once. The source material was CD4+ or CD8+ T cells sorted from blood, sampled in a trial of the OX40 agonist ivuxolimab. All receptors derive from an adult with an advanced solid tumor such as melanoma, head and neck, liver or kidney cancer.

The rearrangement joins TRBV11-1 to TRBJ2-7, with D perhaps TRBD2 (6 bases). CDR3 size: 14 residues. With 3 bases removed from V and 4 bases from J, the gap between germline ends came to 13 bases. Germline CDR1 is SGHAT and CDR2 is FQDESV (reference sequence). CDR3: CASSFAGNRYEQYF. The CDR3 DNA reads TGTGCCAGCAGCTTTGCGGGGAATCGGTACGAGCAGTACTTC. Variable domain in full (rest from reference TRBV11-1 and TRBJ2-7): EAEVAQSPRYKITEKSQAVAFWCDPISGHATLYWYRQILGQGPELLVQFQDESVVDDSQLPKDRFSAERLKGVDSTLKIQPAELGDSAMYLCASSFAGNRYEQYFGPGTRLTVT.

This clone was seen once. The chain has TRBV7-6 and TRBJ2-3; 8 positions agree with TRBD1. With V trimmed by 4 bases and J by 4 bases, 4 bases remained unmatched. This CDR3 is 14 amino acids long. Germline V gene lookup returns CDR1 SGHVS and CDR2 FNYEAQ. As DNA, the CDR3 is TGTGCCAGCAGCTCCGGACAGGGACCAGATACGCAGTATTTT. As protein: CASSSGQGPDTQYF.

This chain connects TRBV7-6 to TRBJ2-2, with TRBD1 matching 10 bases. CDR3 length: 14 amino acids. V lost 4 bases, J lost 7 bases, and 3 bases stayed unmatched. Germline-derived CDR1 and CDR2 are SGHVS and FNYEAQ. This CDR3 is CASSSTGGHGELFF. The CDR3 region has the DNA TGTGCCAGCAGCTCGACAGGGGGCCACGGGGAGCTGTTTTTT.

J is TRBJ2-1 and V is TRBV4-2, with TRBD2 identical over 8 bases. Unmatched junction bases numbered 7, after V lost 6 bases and J lost 6 bases. This CDR3 comprises 14 residues. Germline CDR1 reads LGHNA; CDR2 reads YNFKEQ. CDR3: CASRPGLGFNEQFF. CDR3 nucleotide sequence: TGTGCCAGCAGACCGGGACTAGGGTTCAATGAGCAGTTCTTC.

This clone was counted only a few times. The chain links TRBV10-1 to TRBJ1-2; D unresolved. The V end was cut by 9 bases, the J end by 0 bases, with 17 bases between. Germline loops: CDR1 WNHNN, CDR2 SYGVQD (reference sequence). This CDR3 comprises 15 residues. The CDR3 sequence is CASFGEIGSNYGYTF. CDR3 coding DNA: TGCGCCAGTTTCGGGGAAATTGGTTCTAACTATGGCTACACCTTC.

The J gene is TRBJ2-2, the V gene TRBV9; possible D gene TRBD2, 6 bases. The CDR3 sequence is 15 residues long. The V end was cut by 3 bases, the J end by 4 bases, with 13 bases between. Germline CDR1 is SGDLS and CDR2 is YYNGEE. The CDR3 loop reads CASSAHGEVTGELFF. The CDR3 bases are TGTGCCAGCAGCGCACATGGGGAGGTCACCGGGGAGCTGTTTTTT.

The chain has TRBV2 and TRBJ1-1; D is unclear. This CDR3 has 16 residues. Germline CDR1 is SNHLY and CDR2 is FYNNEI. Trimming cost V 1 base and J 6 bases, with 18 bases left between them. This chain's CDR3 is CASSEEVMLPVAEAFF. The DNA for the CDR3 is TGTGCCAGCAGTGAAGAGGTTATGCTTCCAGTTGCTGAAGCTTTCTTT. Combining the CDR3 with reference TRBV2 and TRBJ1-1 gives the whole variable domain EPEVTQTPSHQVTQMGQEVILRCVPISNHLYFYWYRQILGQKVEFLVSFYNNEISEKSEIFDDQFSVERPDGSNFTLKIRSTKLEDSAMYFCASSEEVMLPVAEAFFGQGTRLTVV.

The chain uses TRBV6-5 and TRBJ1-2; D is possibly TRBD1 (5 bases). Looked up from germline, CDR1 is MNHEY and CDR2 is SVGAGI. The V and J ends lost 0 bases and 6 bases respectively, with 8 bases between them. This CDR3 region has 13 residues. In nucleotides, the CDR3 is TGTGCCAGCAGTTACTCGATGGGGGATGGCTACACCTTC. This gives the protein CASSYSMGDGYTF.

The rearrangement joins TRBV7-2 to TRBJ1-2; D gene uncertain. Germline V gene sequence: CDR1 SGHTA, CDR2 FQGNSA. Trimming stripped 1 base from V and 6 bases from J, with 9 bases between. CDR3 length equals 13 residues. The DNA of the CDR3 is TGTGCCAGCAGCTTAGGCCGGGGTAATGGCTACACCTTC. It codes for CASSLGRGNGYTF.

The J gene is TRBJ1-5, the V gene TRBV5-6, with 10 nucleotides matching TRBD1. The CDR3 is 13 amino acids. The germline CDR1 and CDR2 sequences are SGHDT and YYEEEE. The junction had 2 bases not matched to a gene; V was cut back by 9 bases and J by 2 bases. CDR3 amino acids: CATGQGGNQPQHF. CDR3 DNA sequence: TGTGCCACCGGACAGGGGGGCAATCAGCCCCAGCATTTT.

V is TRBV11-2 and J is TRBJ2-7, with 9 bases that match TRBD1. Germline lookup yields CDR1 SGHAT and CDR2 FQNNGV. The V and J ends lost 5 bases and 2 bases, in that order; junction bases with no gene match: 13. The length of the CDR3 is 17 residues. The CDR3 spells CASSLGQGKDWTYEQYF. Here the CDR3 DNA reads TGTGCCAGCAGCCTGGGACAGGGAAAAGACTGGACCTACGAGCAGTACTTC.

This chain links TRBV27 with TRBJ2-1, with TRBD2 identical over 8 bases. Trimming removed 7 bases from V and 11 bases from J; junction bases left unmatched: 10. There are 13 residues in the CDR3. CDR1 and CDR2 from the germline V gene are MNHEY and SMNVEV (reference sequence). Written as DNA, the CDR3 is TGTGCCAGCACCCTACGCGGGGGGATTAAGCAGTTCTTC. The encoded protein is CASTLRGGIKQFF.

Worth noting for this clone: At one boundary the junction diverges from the germline segment, which might be a read error. The CDR3 loop is CASSLGAMNTEAFF. CDR3 nucleotide sequence: TGTGCCAGCAGCCTAGGGGCCATGAACACTGAAGCTTTCTTT. The chain joins TRBV13 to TRBJ1-1; a weak D match, TRBD1 (5 bases). This CDR3 is 14 amino acids long. CDR1 and CDR2 from the germline V gene are PRHDT and FYEKMQ (reference sequence). Based on the CDR3 plus reference TRBV13 and TRBJ1-1, the full variable domain is AAGVIQSPRHLIKEKRETATLKCYPIPRHDTVYWYQQGPGQDPQFLISFYEKMQSDKGSIPDRFSAQQFSDYHSELNMSSLELGDSALYFCASSLGAMNTEAFFGQGTRLTVV.

The V call is TRBV7-9, the J call TRBJ1-1; D ambiguous. With 9 bases removed from V and 0 bases from J, the gap between germline ends came to 11 bases. The CDR3 spans 13 residues. In germline, CDR1 is SEHNR, CDR2 FQNEAQ (reference sequence). CDR3 sequence: CASNHPVNTEAFF. The DNA of the CDR3 is TGTGCCAGTAACCATCCAGTGAACACTGAAGCTTTCTTT.